This T cell receptor beta chain originates from a study of immune heterogeneity within non-small cell lung tumors. Study as a whole: A few squamous cell carcinomas, under 12 non-squamous carcinomas and 1 not otherwise specified made up the tumors.

Study-level points and caveats: Identical dominant CDR3 beta clonotypes recurred across tumor sites within a patient, alongside site-unique high-frequency clones. Higher local tumor mutational burden went with moderately higher local T-cell clonality, R 0.3 to 0.35.

TCR beta CDR3 was amplified by multiplex PCR, first round around 10 cycles, 32 V and 13 J primers. A single record per CDR3 protein comes from TCRdb applying MiXCR to the multiplex PCR reads. Of fewer than 4,500 distinct CDR3 sequences detected, about two fifths appear once; the ten largest clones hold just under 15%. V lost 0 bases and J 6 bases, leaving 9 bases between the germline ends. Germline V gene lookup returns CDR1 SGHAT and CDR2 FQNNGV. The CDR3 is 14 amino acids. The authors used approximately 540 ng of bulk tumor genomic DNA per sample as template. Biopsies, several per primary tumor and spaced far apart, were collected during surgery. The cohort was untreated, with newly diagnosed non-small cell lung cancer undergoing curative surgery. With respect to this clonotype: The antigen remains undetermined.

The chain couples TRBV11-2 to TRBJ1-5; no clear D. This TCR was recovered from a man between 65 and 85 years old with non-small cell lung cancer. The sequencing sample was made of lung tumor tissue. Written as DNA, the CDR3 is TGTGCCAGCAGCTTAGAAGGGTTGGGTCAGCCCCAGCATTTT. Its protein is CASSLEGLGQPQHF. Full variable domain (remainder filled in from reference TRBV11-2 and TRBJ1-5): EAGVAQSPRYKIIEKRQSVAFWCNPISGHATLYWYQQILGQGPKLLIQFQNNGVVDDSQLPKDRFSAERLKGVDSTLKIQPAKLEDSAVYLCASSLEGLGQPQHFGDGTRLSIL.